This T cell receptor (beta chain) was sequenced in a study of T cells in Graves' hyperthyroidism and ophthalmopathy. Study results and limitations: Among thyroid clonotypes expanded above 0.001, most also appeared in blood. Ophthalmopathy, as predicted by the model, came a median approximately 5.9 months after the prediction.

It was uncontrolled infection, other autoimmune disease, pregnancy or lactation that excluded patients. The V gene's germline CDR1 is SGHVS and CDR2 FNYEAQ. The CDR3 is made up of 15 amino acids. Amplification of TCR beta CDR3 regions was performed using RNA transcripts as template. TCR CDR3 underwent first-round RT-PCR with the HTBI primer set. One entry per CDR3 protein results from TCRdb running MiXCR on the multiplex PCR reads. This sample has about 640,000 distinct CDR3 sequences; about 15% occur once, and the top ten carry around 12%. This clonotype was observed at least ten times. The antigen is unknown.

The material sequenced was blood. The chain uses TRBV7-6 and TRBJ2-1; 7 nucleotides line up with TRBD2. This clonotype originated in a woman aged 50 to 60 with Graves' ophthalmopathy. The CDR3 sequence: CASGVGRSSYNEQFF. DNA of the CDR3: TGTGCGAGCGGGGTCGGGAGGAGCTCCTACAATGAGCAGTTCTTC.